One and the same sample provided the 10 T cell receptor beta chains below, sequenced in a study of spatial heterogeneity in lung cancer. Regarding time point: sample taken at primary tumor resection. TCRdb called the 5' RACE reads again in MiXCR, with one record for every CDR3 protein. In the table there are about 5,500 distinct CDR3 sequences, approximately 3.9% of which are singletons. The sample consisted of normal lung tissue next to the tumor, taken at surgery. The receptors derive from a male donor with early-stage non-small cell lung cancer.

This clonotype qualifies as medium-sized (0.01 to 0.1%). The V call is TRBV6-6, the J call TRBJ2-1; perhaps TRBD2 as D (5 bases). This CDR3 spans 21 amino acids. Deletions cut 2 bases from V and 5 bases from J, with 31 bases between. Germline CDR1 reads MNHNY; CDR2 reads SVGAGI (reference sequence). The CDR3 loop is CASSYTSALARNSPRDNEQFF. DNA of the CDR3: TGTGCCAGCAGTTACACATCGGCTTTGGCAAGAAATAGCCCGAGGGACAATGAGCAGTTCTTC.

The sample holds a few counts of this clonotype. CDR3 residues: CASSSGTYEQYF. The CDR3 DNA reads TGCGCCAGCAGCTCGGGAACCTACGAGCAGTACTTC. The chain has TRBV5-1 and TRBJ2-7, with TRBD2 as a possible D gene (5 bases). Per the germline V gene, CDR1 is SGHRS and CDR2 is YFSETQ. The CDR3 spans 12 residues. V was pared by 3 bases and J by 2 bases, with 6 bases between.

There are many counts of this clonotype. The rearrangement uses TRBV7-2 and TRBJ2-2; D gene ambiguous. This CDR3 spans 15 amino acids. Trimming cost V 1 base and J 7 bases, with 13 bases left between them. Germline V gene data show CDR1 as SGHTA and CDR2 as FQGNSA. The CDR3 loop is CASSLVRSSIGELFF. CDR3 sequence (DNA): TGTGCCAGCAGCTTAGTGAGGAGTTCAATCGGGGAGCTGTTTTTT.

The CDR3 loop reads CATSDALAGGPNEQFF. The CDR3 DNA follows: TGTGCCACCAGTGATGCCCTAGCGGGGGGCCCCAATGAGCAGTTCTTC. V is TRBV24-1 and J is TRBJ2-1, with TRBD2 matching over 11 bases. The germline V gene has CDR1 KGHDR and CDR2 SFDVKD. The V and J ends lost 3 bases and 6 bases, in that order; junction bases with no gene match: 6. This CDR3 contains 16 residues.

As to this clonotype: A much more abundant neighbour one base away suggests this may be a read error. The chain has TRBV21-1 and TRBJ1-6. TRBV21-1 is classified as a pseudogene. The CDR3 contains 14 residues. The chain's CDR3 is CASSKGPGNSPLHF. CDR3 coding DNA: TGTGCCAGCAGCAAAGGGCCGGGTAATTCACCCCTCCACTTT.

This clonotype occurred many times. The J gene is TRBJ1-1, the V gene TRBV6-5; perhaps TRBD1 as D (5 bases). This CDR3 spans 15 amino acids. Trimming took 5 bases from V and 1 from J, leaving 14 bases between them. CDR1 is MNHEY and CDR2 is SVGAGI in the germline V gene. The chain's CDR3 is CASSRGGPANTEAFF. The CDR3 DNA sequence: TGTGCCAGCAGTCGGGGGGGTCCTGCGAACACTGAAGCTTTCTTT.

In its sample, this clonotype ranks as medium-sized. The V gene is TRBV29-1, the J gene TRBJ2-1, with 8 bases aligning to TRBD1. This CDR3 has 13 residues. Germline loops: CDR1 SQVTM, CDR2 ANQGSEA. The ends lost 2 bases at V and 6 bases at J; junction bases unmatched: 3. The CDR3 DNA reads as TGCAGCGTTGAACAGGGGGCCTCCAATGAGCAGTTCTTC. It is translated as CSVEQGASNEQFF.

This clonotype was counted ten times or more. The rearrangement links TRBV11-2 to TRBJ1-1, with 7 bases aligning to TRBD1. The CDR3 covers 15 residues. Germline trimming cut 5 bases from V and 1 base from J; bases unmatched to any gene: 7. In germline, CDR1 is SGHAT, CDR2 FQNNGV. Here the CDR3 reads CASSLLTGTNTEAFF. CDR3 in DNA: TGTGCCAGCAGCCTACTGACAGGGACGAACACTGAAGCTTTCTTT.

The table lists this clonotype with many counts. The chain is built from TRBV2 and TRBJ2-1; 10 positions match TRBD2. Trimming removed 6 bases from V and 5 bases from J; junction bases left unmatched: 7. Germline lookup yields CDR1 SNHLY and CDR2 FYNNEI. This CDR3 contains 15 residues. Here the CDR3 reads CASRPWTSGNNEQFF. As DNA, the CDR3 is TGTGCCAGCAGACCCTGGACTAGCGGTAACAATGAGCAGTTCTTC.

The V gene is TRBV20-1, the J gene TRBJ2-3; weak D call: TRBD2 (6 bases). The V and J ends lost 3 bases and 2 bases respectively, with 15 bases between them. The CDR3 covers 15 residues. From germline, CDR1 is DFQATT and CDR2 SNEGSKA (reference sequence). The CDR3 region has the DNA TGCAGTGCTAGTACCTCTAGCGTCCACACAGATACGCAGTATTTT. Its translation is CSASTSSVHTDTQYF.